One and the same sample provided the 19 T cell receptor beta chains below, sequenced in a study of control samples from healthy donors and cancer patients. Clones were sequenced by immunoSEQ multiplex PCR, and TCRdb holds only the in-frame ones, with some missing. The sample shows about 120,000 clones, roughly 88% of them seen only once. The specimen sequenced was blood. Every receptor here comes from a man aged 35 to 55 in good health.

This CDR3 reads CAWSRGGRSTEAFF. The CDR3 region has the DNA TGTGCCTGGAGTCGGGGTGGCAGGAGTACTGAAGCTTTCTTT. The chain combines TRBV30 with TRBJ1-1; no firm D call. The CDR3 has 14 residues. CDR1 and CDR2 from the germline V gene are GTSNPN and SVGIG (reference sequence). V was shortened by 2 bases and J by 5 bases, with 15 bases between the two germline ends.

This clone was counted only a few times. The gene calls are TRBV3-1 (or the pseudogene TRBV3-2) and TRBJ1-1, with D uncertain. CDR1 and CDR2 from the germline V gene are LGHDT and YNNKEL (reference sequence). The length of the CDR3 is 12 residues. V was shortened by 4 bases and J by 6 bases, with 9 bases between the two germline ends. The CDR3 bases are TGTGCCAGCAGCCTGGGGAAGGCTGAAGCTTTCTTT. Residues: CASSLGKAEAFF.

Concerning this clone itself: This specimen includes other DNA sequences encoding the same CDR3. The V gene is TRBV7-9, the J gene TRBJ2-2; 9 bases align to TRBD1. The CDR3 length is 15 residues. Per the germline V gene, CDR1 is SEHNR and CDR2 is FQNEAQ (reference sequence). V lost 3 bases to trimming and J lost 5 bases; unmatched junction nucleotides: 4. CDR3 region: CASSLTGGRTGELFF. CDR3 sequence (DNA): TGTGCCAGCAGCTTGACAGGGGGAAGGACCGGGGAGCTGTTTTTT.

Here the CDR3 reads CATSESGTGTYEQYF. The CDR3 DNA reads as TGTGCCACCAGTGAATCCGGGACAGGGACCTACGAGCAGTACTTC. This chain connects TRBV24-1 to TRBJ2-7; 9 positions match TRBD1. This CDR3 contains 15 residues. V shed 4 bases and J 2 bases; nucleotides not matched to a gene: 5. The germline CDR1 and CDR2 sequences are KGHDR and SFDVKD.

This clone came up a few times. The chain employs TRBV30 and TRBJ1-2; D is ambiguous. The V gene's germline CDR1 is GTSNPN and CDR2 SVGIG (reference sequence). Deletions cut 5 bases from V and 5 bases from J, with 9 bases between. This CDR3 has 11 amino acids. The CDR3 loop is CAWWAGYGYTF. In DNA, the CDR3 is TGTGCCTGGTGGGCCGGGTATGGCTACACCTTC.

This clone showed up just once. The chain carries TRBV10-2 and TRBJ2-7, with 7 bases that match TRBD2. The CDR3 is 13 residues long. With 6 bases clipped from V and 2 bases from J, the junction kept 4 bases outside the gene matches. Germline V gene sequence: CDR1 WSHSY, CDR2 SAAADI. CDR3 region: CASRTGLAYEQYF. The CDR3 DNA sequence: TGCGCCAGCAGAACAGGACTAGCCTACGAGCAGTACTTC.

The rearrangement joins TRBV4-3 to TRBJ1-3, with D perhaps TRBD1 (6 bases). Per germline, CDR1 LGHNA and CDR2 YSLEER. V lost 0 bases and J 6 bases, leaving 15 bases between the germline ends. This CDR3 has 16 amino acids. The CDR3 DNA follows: TGCGCCAGCAGCCAAGATCAGGCACAGGGTATAAACACCATATATTTT. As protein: CASSQDQAQGINTIYF.

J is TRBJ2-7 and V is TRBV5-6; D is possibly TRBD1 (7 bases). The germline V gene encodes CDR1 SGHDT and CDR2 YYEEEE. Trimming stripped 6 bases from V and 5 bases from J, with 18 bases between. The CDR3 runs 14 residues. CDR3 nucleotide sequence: TGTGCCAGCACCCCCGGAGGAGGGGGCCACGAGCAGTACTTC. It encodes CASTPGGGGHEQYF.

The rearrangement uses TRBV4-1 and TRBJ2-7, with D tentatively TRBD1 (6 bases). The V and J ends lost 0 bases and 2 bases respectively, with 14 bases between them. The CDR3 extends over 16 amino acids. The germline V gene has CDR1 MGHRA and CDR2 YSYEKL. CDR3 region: CASSQDRRTAAYEQYF. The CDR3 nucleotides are TGCGCCAGCAGCCAAGATCGGAGGACAGCTGCCTACGAGCAGTACTTC.

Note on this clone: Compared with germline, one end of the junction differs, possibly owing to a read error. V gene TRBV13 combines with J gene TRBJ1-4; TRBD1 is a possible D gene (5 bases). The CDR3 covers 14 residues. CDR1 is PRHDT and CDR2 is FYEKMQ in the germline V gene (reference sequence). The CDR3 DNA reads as TGTGCCGGCAGTCCACGGGGCGGGGATGAAAAACTGTTTTTT. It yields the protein CAGSPRGGDEKLFF.

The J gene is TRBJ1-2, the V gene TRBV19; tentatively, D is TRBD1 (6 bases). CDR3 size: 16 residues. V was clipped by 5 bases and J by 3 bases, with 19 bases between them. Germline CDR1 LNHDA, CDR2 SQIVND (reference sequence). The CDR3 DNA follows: TGTGCCAGTAGTTCGGCCATCCGGGGGCAGGACTATGGCTACACCTTC. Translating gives CASSSAIRGQDYGYTF.

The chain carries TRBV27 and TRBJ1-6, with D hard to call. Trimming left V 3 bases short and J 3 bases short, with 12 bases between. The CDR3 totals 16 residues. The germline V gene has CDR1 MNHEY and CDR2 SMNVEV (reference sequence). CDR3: CASSFLAGVYNSPLHF. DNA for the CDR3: TGTGCCAGCAGTTTCTTGGCAGGAGTCTATAATTCACCCCTCCACTTT.

The CDR3 spells CASSAHGGTEAFF. The CDR3 coding sequence is TGTGCCAGCAGCGCCCATGGGGGGACTGAAGCTTTCTTT. The V and J genes are TRBV9 and TRBJ1-1, with TRBD1 as a possible D gene (5 bases). V was clipped by 3 bases and J by 5 bases, with 11 bases between them. CDR3 length equals 13 residues. The germline V gene has CDR1 SGDLS and CDR2 YYNGEE. Filled out from reference TRBV9 and TRBJ1-1, the complete variable domain reads DSGVTQTPKHLITATGQRVTLRCSPRSGDLSVYWYQQSLDQGLQFLIQYYNGEERAKGNILERFSAQQFPDLHSELNLSSLELGDSALYFCASSAHGGTEAFFGQGTRLTVV.

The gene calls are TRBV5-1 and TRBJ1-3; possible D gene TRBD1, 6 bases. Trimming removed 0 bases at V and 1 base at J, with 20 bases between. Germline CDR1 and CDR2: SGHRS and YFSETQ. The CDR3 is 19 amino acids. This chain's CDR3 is CASSLEGTRASRSGNTIYF. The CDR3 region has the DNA TGCGCCAGCAGCTTGGAAGGGACAAGAGCCTCACGGTCTGGAAACACCATATATTTT.

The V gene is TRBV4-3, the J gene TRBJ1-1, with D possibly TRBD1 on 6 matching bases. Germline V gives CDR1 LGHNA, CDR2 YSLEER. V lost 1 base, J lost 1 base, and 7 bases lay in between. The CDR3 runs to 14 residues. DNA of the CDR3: TGCGCCAGCAGCCAAGTGGACAGGAACACTGAAGCTTTCTTT. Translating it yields CASSQVDRNTEAFF.

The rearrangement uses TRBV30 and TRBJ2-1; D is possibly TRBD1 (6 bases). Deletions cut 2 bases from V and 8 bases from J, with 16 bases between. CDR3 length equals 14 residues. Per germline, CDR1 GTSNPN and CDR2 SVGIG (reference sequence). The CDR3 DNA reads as TGTGCCTGGAGTTGGGGCAGGGGATTCGATGAGCAGTTCTTC. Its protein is CAWSWGRGFDEQFF.

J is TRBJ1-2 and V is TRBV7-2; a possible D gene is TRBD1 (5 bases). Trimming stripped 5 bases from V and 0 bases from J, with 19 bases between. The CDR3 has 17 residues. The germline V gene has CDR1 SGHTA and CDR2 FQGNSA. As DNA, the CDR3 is TGTGCCAGCAGCCCACACGGGGCAGGACGAGCTAACTATGGCTACACCTTC. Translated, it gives CASSPHGAGRANYGYTF. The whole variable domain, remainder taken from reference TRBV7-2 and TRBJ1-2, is GAGVSQSPSNKVTEKGKDVELRCDPISGHTALYWYRQSLGQGLEFLIYFQGNSAPDKSGLPSDRFSAERTGGSVSTLTIQRTQQEDSAVYLCASSPHGAGRANYGYTFGSGTRLTVV.

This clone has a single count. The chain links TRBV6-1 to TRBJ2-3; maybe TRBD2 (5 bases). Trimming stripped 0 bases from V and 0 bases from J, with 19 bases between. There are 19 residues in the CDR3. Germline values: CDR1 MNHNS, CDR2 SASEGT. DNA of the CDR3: TGTGCCAGCAGTGAAGCGGATCGGGGAATAAGGACTAGCACAGATACGCAGTATTTT. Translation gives CASSEADRGIRTSTDTQYF.

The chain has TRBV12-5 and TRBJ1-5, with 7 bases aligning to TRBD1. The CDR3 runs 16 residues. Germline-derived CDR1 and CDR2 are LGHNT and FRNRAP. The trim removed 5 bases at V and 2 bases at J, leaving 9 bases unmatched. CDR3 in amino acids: CASGPGDSTGNQPQHF. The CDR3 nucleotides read TGTGCTAGTGGTCCGGGGGACAGCACGGGCAATCAGCCCCAGCATTTT. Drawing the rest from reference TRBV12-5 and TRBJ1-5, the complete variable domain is DARVTQTPRHKVTEMGQEVTMRCQPILGHNTVFWYRQTMMQGLELLAYFRNRAPLDDSGMPKDRFSAEMPDATLATLKIQPSEPRDSAVYFCASGPGDSTGNQPQHFGDGTRLSIL.